These T cell receptor beta chains were read from a single sample in a study of regulatory and conventional T cells in RAG deficiency. This table comes from immunoSEQ multiplex PCR, and its TCRdb copy is limited to in-frame clones, with some not included. Among roughly 29,000 clones, roughly 96% were seen once, and the ten largest hold under 0.2%. The sample was also reused in another study, on regulatory T cells.

The sample was CD25- CD4+ T cells sorted from blood. Receptors were obtained from a human donor in good health. CDR3s leave out the opening cysteine and the closing phenylalanine or tryptophan. Fields, in order: CDR3 length, V gene, CDR3 protein.

CDR3 length: 11; V gene: TRBV6-5; CDR3 protein: ASRPRGVSPLH
CDR3 length: 12; V gene: TRBV6-1; CDR3 protein: ASRGDRGNTEAF
CDR3 length: 13; V gene: TRBV5-1; CDR3 protein: ASRTGYRVDYGYT
CDR3 length: 12; V gene: TRBV11-2; CDR3 protein: ASSLSSYNSPLH
CDR3 length: 10; V gene: TRBV4-1; CDR3 protein: ASSQVQGVEY
CDR3 length: 13; V gene: TRBV2; CDR3 protein: ASSVSQVLSYEQY
CDR3 length: 12; V gene: TRBV5-1; CDR3 protein: ASTPGTGNYGYT
CDR3 length: 12; V gene: TRBV7-2; CDR3 protein: ASSPGTLSYEQY
CDR3 length: 11; V gene: TRBV2; CDR3 protein: ASRGDGTQPQH
CDR3 length: 14; V gene: TRBV28; CDR3 protein: ASSFQQDHDTDTQY
CDR3 length: 14; V gene: TRBV10-3; CDR3 protein: AISESSTASTDTQY
CDR3 length: 13; V gene: TRBV10-2; CDR3 protein: ASFSGTGSNTEAF
CDR3 length: 14; V gene: TRBV14; CDR3 protein: ASSQGTALSYNEQF
CDR3 length: 15; V gene: TRBV12-2; CDR3 protein: ASRLASGVSGTDTQY
CDR3 length: 12; V gene: TRBV4-1; CDR3 protein: ASSQGGGAGIQY
CDR3 length: 12; V gene: TRBV19; CDR3 protein: ASSRQERNYGYT
CDR3 length: 14; V gene: TRBV14; CDR3 protein: ASSQEAGLWYNEQF
CDR3 length: 13; V gene: TRBV7-3; CDR3 protein: ASRQNPGTTHEQF
CDR3 length: 9; V gene: TRBV27; CDR3 protein: ASSLGGEAF
CDR3 length: 13; V gene: TRBV6-1; CDR3 protein: ASSATYSSNQPQH
CDR3 length: 13; V gene: TRBV28; CDR3 protein: ASSPGTGDFQPQH
CDR3 length: 11; V gene: TRBV6-1; CDR3 protein: ASSTLALNEQF
CDR3 length: 13; V gene: TRBV7-2; CDR3 protein: ASSLQRGAPDTQY
CDR3 length: 11; V gene: TRBV18; CDR3 protein: ASSPEDRVKLF
CDR3 length: 8; V gene: TRBV20-1; CDR3 protein: LLRRDEQY
CDR3 length: 14; V gene: TRBV5-1; CDR3 protein: ASSLGPGGSTGELF
CDR3 length: 10; V gene: TRBV6-1; CDR3 protein: ASGAGSYEQY
CDR3 length: 13; V gene: TRBV11-2; CDR3 protein: ASRRPGQGSNEQY
CDR3 length: 14; V gene: TRBV19; CDR3 protein: ASSIYGTWSTDTQY
CDR3 length: 13; V gene: TRBV11-2; CDR3 protein: ASSVSGGQYNEQF
CDR3 length: 12; V gene: TRBV5-6; CDR3 protein: ASSLVQDLYEQY
CDR3 length: 11; V gene: TRBV6-5; CDR3 protein: ASSSSQTYGYT
CDR3 length: 13; V gene: TRBV18; CDR3 protein: ASSPVRDYGNEQF
CDR3 length: 12; V gene: TRBV5-1; CDR3 protein: ASSSPRQNTEAF
CDR3 length: 12; V gene: TRBV18; CDR3 protein: ASSPSQGHTEAF
CDR3 length: 13; V gene: TRBV6-1; CDR3 protein: ASTRAPADQETQY
CDR3 length: 12; V gene: TRBV5-1; CDR3 protein: ASSRGTRSDTQY
CDR3 length: 12; V gene: TRBV19; CDR3 protein: ASSIGRENTEAF
CDR3 length: 13; V gene: TRBV6-1; CDR3 protein: ASSNVAGNYNEQF
CDR3 length: 15; V gene: TRBV10-3; CDR3 protein: AAQGEIAGFRNQPQH
CDR3 length: 14; V gene: TRBV9; CDR3 protein: ASSVVGTGVTDTQY